Listed here is a single T cell receptor (beta chain). Antigen specificity is unknown. The data were taken from a study of early stage breast cancer tumors. Whole-study findings and limits: In about 90% of the 16 patients, blood comparison separated tumor from normal breast. Chain pairing and CD4, CD8 or FOXP3 expression were not captured.

Germline CDR1 and CDR2: SGHNT and YYREEE (reference sequence). The CDR3 sequence is 16 residues long. The J segment lost 3 bases and the V segment lost 4 bases, leaving 5 bases of the junction unmatched. Some clones are missing from TCRdb's copy, which holds only in-frame ones; the method was immunoSEQ multiplex PCR. The sample shows approximately 52,000 clones, 65% to 90% of them seen only once. Sample: blood. This rearrangement joins TRBV5-4 to TRBJ2-2, with 11 bases matching TRBD2. The source of this sequence is a person aged 45-60 years with breast cancer. The CDR3 bases are TGTGCCAGCAGCCCGGGGACTAGCGGATACACCGGGGAGCTGTTTTTT. The encoded protein is CASSPGTSGYTGELFF.